This passage covers 22 T cell receptor beta chains from one sample sequenced in a study of cytomegalovirus exposure and HLA in healthy donors. PCR amplification relied on 60 Vbeta primers (plus 13 Jbeta primers). Clones were read by immunoSEQ multiplex PCR, and TCRdb kept only the in-frame ones, dropping some. The sample has under 200,000 clones, 60% to 85% seen once; the top ten hold more than 1.1%. Sequenced: PBMCs. The source is a woman in her thirties in good health and CMV-seronegative.

V gene TRBV30 combines with J gene TRBJ1-1; D is possibly TRBD1 (6 bases). This CDR3 has 11 residues. In germline, CDR1 is GTSNPN, CDR2 SVGIG (reference sequence). DNA for the CDR3: TGTGGCACTTCACAGGGAACTGAAGCTTTCTTT. It yields the protein CGTSQGTEAFF.

The chain couples TRBV28 to TRBJ1-6; D may be TRBD1 (6 bases). The CDR3 is made up of 14 amino acids. Germline V gives CDR1 MDHEN, CDR2 SYDVKM. The V end was cut by 11 bases, the J end by 6 bases, with 17 bases between. The CDR3 region is CAGSSGTFNSPLHF. The DNA of the CDR3 is TGTGCCGGGTCTTCCGGGACATTTAATTCACCCCTCCACTTT. Complete variable domain (other parts from reference TRBV28 and TRBJ1-6): DVKVTQSSRYLVKRTGEKVFLECVQDMDHENMFWYRQDPGLGLRLIYFSYDVKMKEKGDIPEGYSVSREKKERFSLILESASTNQTSMYLCAGSSGTFNSPLHFGNGTRLTVT.

The J gene is TRBJ2-7, the V gene TRBV7-6, with 9 positions matching TRBD2. This CDR3 is 16 amino acids long. CDR1 and CDR2 (germline): SGHVS, FNYEAQ. The V gene end was trimmed by 5 bases and the J gene end by 4 bases; junction bases not matched to a gene: 12. CDR3 DNA sequence: TGTGCCAGCAGCCCACAAGGGGGACTAGCCCCTTACGAGCAGTACTTC. Its protein is CASSPQGGLAPYEQYF.

The chain uses TRBV6-1 and TRBJ2-7; 9 nucleotides line up with TRBD2. The CDR3 spans 13 residues. V gave up 5 bases and J gave up 1 base; unmatched junction bases: 0. Germline CDR1 and CDR2: MNHNS and SASEGT. The CDR3 DNA is TGTGCCAGCAGTCTAGCGGGGTCCTACGAGCAGTACTTC. Encoded protein: CASSLAGSYEQYF.

The CDR3 coding sequence is TGTGCCAGCAGTTTGGCACGGAGGACAGGGAATTCACCCCTCCACTTT. Translating gives CASSLARRTGNSPLHF. This rearrangement joins TRBV28 to TRBJ1-6, with TRBD1 matching 8 bases. Germline V gene lookup returns CDR1 MDHEN and CDR2 SYDVKM. Germline trimming cut 3 bases from V and 7 bases from J; bases unmatched to any gene: 8. This CDR3 has 16 amino acids.

The V and J genes are TRBV7-8 and TRBJ1-2; possible D gene TRBD1, 6 bases. V gave up 2 bases and J gave up 0 bases, with 16 bases separating them. CDR3 size: 17 residues. Looked up from germline, CDR1 is SGHVS and CDR2 is FQNEAQ. The DNA of the CDR3 is TGTGCCAGCAGCTTAATGGGTGGACAGACCTCTAACTATGGCTACACCTTC. It yields the protein CASSLMGGQTSNYGYTF.

This chain uses TRBV29-1 with TRBJ2-5; 9 bases are shared with TRBD1. The junction had 3 bases not matched to a gene; V was cut back by 7 bases and J by 0 bases. Looked up from germline, CDR1 is SQVTM and CDR2 is ANQGSEA. The CDR3 length is 13 residues. CDR3 DNA sequence: TGCAGCGGCCGGGACAGGGACCAAGAGACCCAGTACTTC. It translates to CSGRDRDQETQYF. The complete variable domain, with remaining parts taken from reference TRBV29-1 and TRBJ2-5, reads SAVISQKPSRDICQRGTSLTIQCQVDSQVTMMFWYRQQPGQSLTLIATANQGSEATYESGFVIDKFPISRPNLTFSTLTVSNMSPEDSSIYLCSGRDRDQETQYFGPGTRLLVL.

The table lists this clone with a count of one. The chain links TRBV10-3 to TRBJ2-3, with no clear D. CDR3 size: 16 residues. CDR1 is ENHRY, CDR2 SYGVKD, per germline. V lost 6 bases to trimming and J lost 0 bases, with 16 bases between them. The CDR3: CAISKEEATSTDTQYF. The CDR3 nucleotides read TGTGCCATCAGCAAGGAAGAGGCTACTAGCACAGATACGCAGTATTTT.

In its sample, this clone was seen a few times. The chain combines TRBV27 with TRBJ2-5, with TRBD2 matching over 9 bases. The trim removed 2 bases at V and 6 bases at J, leaving 13 bases unmatched. CDR1 and CDR2 (germline): MNHEY, SMNVEV (reference sequence). The CDR3 is 17 residues long. The CDR3 sequence: CASSLAPGRGGKKTQYF. In nucleotides, the CDR3 is TGTGCCAGCAGTTTAGCCCCTGGGCGGGGGGGCAAAAAGACCCAGTACTTC.

The chain carries TRBV28 and TRBJ2-7, with TRBD1 matching 7 bases. This CDR3 contains 13 residues. In germline, CDR1 is MDHEN, CDR2 SYDVKM. The junction had 4 bases not matched to a gene; V was cut back by 7 bases and J by 1 base. The CDR3 sequence: CASTPGQSYEQYF. CDR3 nucleotides: TGTGCCAGCACCCCGGGACAGTCCTACGAGCAGTACTTC.

The V gene is TRBV11-2, the J gene TRBJ1-5; D gene unclear. CDR3 length: 13 amino acids. Germline CDR1 reads SGHAT; CDR2 reads FQNNGV. V was cut by 3 bases and J by 0 bases, with 3 bases left in between. The CDR3 nucleotides read TGTGCCAGCAGCTTGAGTAGCAATCAGCCCCAGCATTTT. The encoded protein is CASSLSSNQPQHF. Combining the CDR3 with reference TRBV11-2 and TRBJ1-5 gives the whole variable domain EAGVAQSPRYKIIEKRQSVAFWCNPISGHATLYWYQQILGQGPKLLIQFQNNGVVDDSQLPKDRFSAERLKGVDSTLKIQPAKLEDSAVYLCASSLSSNQPQHFGDGTRLSIL.

This clone was picked up one time. CDR3 DNA: TGTGCCACCGGGGGGGGGCAGGGGGATCGGTACGAGCAGTACTTC. Encoded protein: CATGGGQGDRYEQYF. The chain recombines TRBV10-3 with TRBJ2-5; D is possibly TRBD2 (8 bases). The J call is in doubt because the DNA end fits TRBJ2-7 better. The CDR3 consists of 15 residues. Germline assignment: CDR1 ENHRY and CDR2 SYGVKD.

This chain uses TRBV9 with TRBJ1-5; TRBD1 matches 8 bases. This CDR3 has 14 amino acids. J gave up 6 bases and V 3 bases, and 5 bases lay outside the gene matches. The V gene's germline CDR1 is SGDLS and CDR2 YYNGEE. The CDR3 nucleotides are TGTGCCAGCAGCGCGACAGGGGACCTTCAGCCCCAGCATTTT. Translated, it gives CASSATGDLQPQHF.

The chain has TRBV28 and TRBJ2-7; the D gene is possibly TRBD1 (6 bases). CDR1 is MDHEN and CDR2 is SYDVKM in the germline V gene. V dropped 8 bases and J dropped 6 bases, with 20 bases sitting between them. The CDR3 extends over 14 amino acids. The CDR3 spells CASSVLRGIGEQYF. The CDR3 DNA reads as TGTGCCAGCTCCGTCCTGAGGGGGATCGGCGAGCAGTACTTC.

The chain carries TRBV7-2 and TRBJ2-7; D might be TRBD2 (6 bases). This CDR3 spans 14 amino acids. Per the germline V gene, CDR1 is SGHTA and CDR2 is FQGNSA. V was clipped by 5 bases and J by 7 bases, with 18 bases between them. CDR3 in amino acids: CASSVRWGVEEQYF. The CDR3 DNA reads as TGTGCCAGCAGCGTCAGGTGGGGGGTCGAGGAGCAGTACTTC.

This rearrangement joins TRBV5-6 to TRBJ1-2; D gene ambiguous. The CDR3 covers 13 residues. Trimming shortened V by 0 bases and J by 3 bases, and 6 bases separated the two germline ends. The germline V gene has CDR1 SGHDT and CDR2 YYEEEE. In DNA, the CDR3 is TGTGCCAGCAGCTTGGGTTCAGACTATGGCTACACCTTC. Protein sequence: CASSLGSDYGYTF.

The chain joins TRBV4-1 to TRBJ1-5; 7 nucleotides agree with TRBD1. Germline CDR1 reads MGHRA; CDR2 reads YSYEKL. The CDR3 runs 16 residues. V dropped 2 bases and J dropped 1; count of bases not matched to a gene: 5. The CDR3 sequence is CASSQTGAASNQPQHF. The CDR3 region has the DNA TGCGCCAGCAGCCAAACAGGGGCTGCAAGCAATCAGCCCCAGCATTTT.

On this clone: The germline gene is not matched at one end of the junction; a read error may be the cause. The chain has TRBV28 and TRBJ1-1, with D possibly being TRBD1 (6 bases). CDR1 is MDHEN, CDR2 SYDVKM, per germline. This CDR3 spans 13 amino acids. CDR3 sequence: CASSLSETGKPSF. In nucleotides, the CDR3 is TGTGCCAGCAGTTTATCCGAAACAGGGAAGCCTAGCTTT.

This clone came up a few times. The rearrangement uses TRBV28 and TRBJ2-2; TRBD1 agrees at 7 bases. Germline values: CDR1 MDHEN, CDR2 SYDVKM. Trimming cost V 7 bases and J 0 bases; bases outside gene matches: 8. This CDR3 contains 16 residues. This CDR3 is CASTPRGQPNTGELFF. CDR3 nucleotide sequence: TGTGCCAGCACCCCAAGGGGGCAACCGAACACCGGGGAGCTGTTTTTT.

This clone was observed a few times. The V gene is TRBV27, the J gene TRBJ1-5; maybe TRBD1 (5 bases). The V gene's germline CDR1 is MNHEY and CDR2 SMNVEV (reference sequence). There are 14 residues in the CDR3. Trimming took off 6 bases at V and 2 bases at J, with 11 bases between the two ends. CDR3 nucleotides: TGTGCCAGCAGGGGGCTCTATGGCAATCAGCCCCAGCATTTT. This translates into CASRGLYGNQPQHF.

This sequence joins TRBV6-1 and TRBJ2-7, with 14 positions matching TRBD2. Germline lookup yields CDR1 MNHNS and CDR2 SASEGT. The CDR3 extends over 13 amino acids. Unmatched junction bases numbered 2, after V lost 6 bases and J lost 7 bases. The CDR3 here is CASRTSGGAEQYF. The CDR3 DNA reads as TGTGCCAGCAGGACTAGCGGGGGGGCGGAGCAGTACTTC.

This rearrangement joins TRBV6-5 to TRBJ2-1; D is unclear. Germline V gene sequence: CDR1 MNHEY, CDR2 SVGAGI. The CDR3 length is 12 residues. V was trimmed by 0 bases and J by 7 bases, leaving 4 bases between them. The CDR3 protein is CASSYSSNEQFF. Written as DNA, the CDR3 is TGTGCCAGCAGTTACTCGAGTAATGAGCAGTTCTTC.